This T cell receptor (beta chain) was sequenced for a study of blood T cell repertoires in COVID-19. For the study at large: Samples came from the United States, Italy and Spain, spanning acute and convalescent COVID-19.

The trim removed 5 bases at V and 10 bases at J, leaving 13 bases unmatched. CDR1 LGHNA and CDR2 YNFKEQ come from the germline V gene. There are 15 residues in the CDR3. Participants had their cohort set by participant-reported clinical history. Either two negative PCRs, clearance, or symptom resolution qualified Cohort 3 donors as recovered. In the study's own analysis: Estimated nucleated cell counts came from reference gene primer amplification. Generated by immunoSEQ multiplex PCR, the TCRdb table keeps only in-frame clones and is missing some. That table is the source of V, J and clone size, and D and trimming were worked out from the DNA. The sample has about 200,000 clones; roughly 87% are singletons.

The source is a woman in her thirties who had recovered from COVID-19. The rearrangement uses TRBV4-2 and TRBJ2-1; 8 bases are a match to TRBD2. Sequenced sample: PBMCs or T cells enriched from blood (not recorded which). The CDR3 coding sequence is TGTGCCAGCAGCGTTTCCCACGTAGCGGGGAGGGAGCAGTTCTTC. This translates into CASSVSHVAGREQFF.